This T cell receptor beta chain was recorded in a study of cytomegalovirus exposure and HLA in healthy donors. The PCR employed 60 Vbeta primers together with 13 Jbeta primers. Profiled with immunoSEQ multiplex PCR; TCRdb holds only in-frame clones, not every one. The sample carries fewer than 85,000 clones, approximately 70% recorded once. Findings and caveats of the study: A missense DCLRE1C variant was associated with V- and J-gene trimming of TCR beta chains in a later analysis, and an independent cohort replicated the association. Versus the approximately 720-donor mean, an Asian-associated ancestry cluster reportedly showed fewer N-insertions in a later analysis.

For this clone: What it recognizes is unknown. Mismatch with germline at one junction end may stem from a read error.

The CDR3 consists of 14 residues. The V gene's germline CDR1 is SQVTM and CDR2 ANQGSEA. V usage is TRBV29-1 and J usage is TRBJ2-2, with 9 bases identical to TRBD1. Sequenced input: PBMCs. The sequence derives from a man in his 60s in good health and CMV-seropositive. The CDR3 spells CSVGGTGNAGELFF. The CDR3 DNA reads as TGCAGCGTTGGAGGGACAGGGAACGCCGGGGAGCTGTTTTTT.